The T cell receptor beta chain described here comes from a study of shared clonotypes between healthy human individuals. A word on this clone: The sample carries other DNA sequences with the same CDR3.

Donors were healthy HIV-negative adults without recently reported acute infections or vaccinations. Nashville, Tennessee was home to all donors, each a Caucasian adult. CD45RA-negative memory and CD45RA+ naive subsets were split from the CD4+ cells. Deletions cut 2 bases from V and 2 bases from J, with 14 bases between. Germline CDR1 SGHNT, CDR2 YYREEE (reference sequence). The CDR3 length is 15 residues. Running of the assay took place at deep level. The repertoire was sequenced with immunoSEQ multiplex PCR; TCRdb's copy has only in-frame clones and lacks some. The data show 2 million to 2.5 million clones, more than 80% seen once.

The source is a man between 18 and 35 years old in good health. Some clones in this sample may be carry-over from other donors' samples. The V and J genes are TRBV5-4 and TRBJ2-7; maybe TRBD2 (5 bases). The sample consisted of naive CD4+ T cells from PBMCs. Sample subset: CD45RA+ positively selected. CDR3 bases: TGTGCCAGCAGCTTAGGGAGTAGAGGCCCCTACGAGCAGTACTTC. As protein: CASSLGSRGPYEQYF.